Below are 26 T cell receptor beta chains sequenced from a single sample in a study of CD8 T cells in ankylosing spondylitis. TCRdb re-called the 5' RACE reads through MiXCR, storing one row per CDR3 protein. The sample yields under 300,000 distinct CDR3 sequences, around 10% seen once. Sequenced input: blood, either unsorted or a sorted T cell fraction (not recorded which). All receptors come from a male donor with ankylosing spondylitis or in good health (not recorded which).

This clonotype was counted at least ten times. The CDR3 region has the DNA TGTGCCAGCAGCGTAGATCAGGACGGGCAGTATTTT. Encoded protein: CASSVDQDGQYF. V and J are TRBV9 and TRBJ2-3; D uncertain. CDR3 length equals 12 residues. The V and J ends lost 0 bases and 11 bases respectively, with 10 bases between them. Looked up from germline, CDR1 is SGDLS and CDR2 is YYNGEE. Complete variable domain (other parts from reference TRBV9 and TRBJ2-3): DSGVTQTPKHLITATGQRVTLRCSPRSGDLSVYWYQQSLDQGLQFLIQYYNGEERAKGNILERFSAQQFPDLHSELNLSSLELGDSALYFCASSVDQDGQYFGPGTRLTVL.

This clonotype was recorded at least ten times. The V gene is TRBV27, the J gene TRBJ1-6; D perhaps matches TRBD1 (6 bases). Germline CDR1 MNHEY, CDR2 SMNVEV (reference sequence). This CDR3 spans 13 amino acids. Trimming cost V 5 bases and J 11 bases, with 13 bases left between them. For the CDR3, the DNA is TGTGCCAGCAGTCAACAGGGAAGGACACCCCTCCACTTT. Protein: CASSQQGRTPLHF.

This clonotype has ten or more counts. The J gene is TRBJ2-7, the V gene TRBV5-1; 8 bases align to TRBD1. There are 16 residues in the CDR3. J gave up 5 bases and V 0 bases, and 10 bases lay outside the gene matches. Germline CDR1 reads SGHRS; CDR2 reads YFSETQ. The CDR3 sequence: CASSLVLAGGQNEQYF. As DNA, the CDR3 is TGCGCCAGCAGCTTGGTGCTGGCAGGGGGCCAGAACGAGCAGTACTTC.

V gene TRBV7-9 combines with J gene TRBJ1-4; 8 positions agree with TRBD1. This CDR3 has 14 residues. In germline, CDR1 is SEHNR, CDR2 FQNEAQ (reference sequence). Trimming at V came to 3 bases and at J to 8 bases, leaving 5 bases not matched to a gene. CDR3 sequence reads: CASSFGTGDEKLFF. CDR3 DNA sequence: TGTGCCAGCAGCTTCGGGACAGGTGACGAAAAACTGTTTTTT.

This clonotype was observed at least ten times. The genes are TRBV5-1 and TRBJ2-1, with 8 positions matching TRBD2. The CDR3 has 15 residues. With 2 bases clipped from V and 4 bases from J, the junction kept 5 bases outside the gene matches. Germline loops: CDR1 SGHRS, CDR2 YFSETQ. CDR3 sequence: CASSFPLAEYNEQFF. The CDR3 coding sequence is TGCGCCAGCAGCTTTCCACTAGCGGAATACAATGAGCAGTTCTTC.

This clonotype was detected many times. The chain joins TRBV12-3 or TRBV12-4 to TRBJ1-2; 8 bases are shared with TRBD1. J gave up 6 bases and V 3 bases, and 3 bases lay outside the gene matches. This CDR3 spans 13 amino acids. The chain's CDR3 is CASSFSGGNGYTF. CDR3 coding DNA: TGTGCCAGCAGTTTTTCAGGGGGCAATGGCTACACCTTC.

This clonotype was picked up a small number of times. This CDR3 is CASSSPGSTGELFF. The CDR3, as DNA: TGTGCCAGCAGCTCCCCAGGTAGTACCGGGGAGCTGTTTTTT. This sequence joins TRBV7-9 and TRBJ2-2; D unresolved. The CDR3 length is 14 residues. Germline CDR1 reads SEHNR; CDR2 reads FQNEAQ (reference sequence). Between the trimmed V and J ends, which lost 4 bases and 5 bases, there was a span of 11 bases.

This clonotype was seen a handful of times. V is TRBV29-1 and J is TRBJ2-7, with D possibly TRBD2 on 5 matching bases. Germline lookup yields CDR1 SQVTM and CDR2 ANQGSEA. This CDR3 region has 12 residues. Trimming left V 4 bases short and J 7 bases short, with 14 bases between. The CDR3 protein is CSVGEGIREQYF. In DNA, the CDR3 is TGCAGCGTTGGAGAGGGAATCAGGGAGCAGTACTTC.

This clonotype has ten or more counts. V gene TRBV12-3 or TRBV12-4 combines with J gene TRBJ2-5; D is ambiguous. Between the trimmed V and J ends, which lost 6 bases and 5 bases, there was a span of 16 bases. There are 14 residues in the CDR3. In DNA form, the CDR3 reads TGTGCCAGCAGCCGTCTAGACGGATTTGAGACCCAGTACTTC. This sequence encodes CASSRLDGFETQYF.

This clonotype has at least ten counts. The rearrangement joins TRBV10-2 to TRBJ2-3, with 11 positions matching TRBD2. The CDR3 totals 15 residues. Germline V gene sequence: CDR1 WSHSY, CDR2 SAAADI. V lost 5 bases, J lost 7 bases, and 8 bases stayed unmatched. CDR3 loop: CASSLAGGPINTQYF. Written as DNA, the CDR3 is TGCGCCAGCAGTTTAGCGGGAGGGCCGATTAATACGCAGTATTTT.

In this sample, this clonotype turned up many times. The gene calls are TRBV20-1 and TRBJ2-3; D gene uncertain. There are 12 residues in the CDR3. V lost 2 bases to trimming and J lost 0 bases, with 3 bases between them. Looked up from germline, CDR1 is DFQATT and CDR2 is SNEGSKA (reference sequence). For the CDR3, the DNA is TGCAGTGCTAGATCCAGCACAGATACGCAGTATTTT. Its translation: CSARSSTDTQYF.

This clonotype occurred a few times. The rearrangement joins TRBV29-1 to TRBJ1-2; 11 bases align to TRBD1. The CDR3 consists of 13 residues. V was pared by 7 bases and J by 6 bases, with 7 bases of the junction left unmatched. Germline V gene data show CDR1 as SQVTM and CDR2 as ANQGSEA. CDR3 residues: CSARTGGVDGYTF. CDR3 in DNA: TGCAGCGCTAGGACAGGGGGCGTAGATGGCTACACCTTC.

This clonotype was observed a few times. The genes are TRBV11-2 and TRBJ2-3; tentatively, D is TRBD1 (5 bases). The V gene lost 2 bases and the J gene lost 4 bases, with 13 bases spanning the gap. The CDR3 has 15 amino acids. Germline values: CDR1 SGHAT, CDR2 FQNNGV. The CDR3 DNA follows: TGTGCCAGCAGCTTAATTGGGGAAGGGGCAGATACGCAGTATTTT. Amino acid sequence: CASSLIGEGADTQYF.

The sample holds many counts of this clonotype. The J gene is TRBJ2-5, the V gene TRBV20-1, with D perhaps TRBD2 (6 bases). With 4 bases removed from V and 5 bases from J, the gap between germline ends came to 14 bases. The CDR3 is 13 amino acids. In germline, CDR1 is DFQATT, CDR2 SNEGSKA (reference sequence). The CDR3 nucleotides are TGCAGTGCTAAGGCGGAGGGGAGCGAGACCCAGTACTTC. Amino acids: CSAKAEGSETQYF.

The rearrangement uses TRBV3-1 and TRBJ2-7; 8 bases match TRBD1. This CDR3 comprises 16 residues. CDR1 and CDR2 (germline): LGHDT, YNNKEL (reference sequence). V shed 1 base and J 2 bases; nucleotides not matched to a gene: 7. The CDR3 bases are TGTGCCAGCAGCCAAGGGGTGGGACAGGAGACCTACGAGCAGTACTTC. It is translated as CASSQGVGQETYEQYF.

This clonotype showed up just once. V usage is TRBV2 and J usage is TRBJ2-1, with 7 bases aligning to TRBD2. The ends lost 7 bases at V and 5 bases at J; junction bases unmatched: 5. The CDR3 has 13 amino acids. Germline V gene sequence: CDR1 SNHLY, CDR2 FYNNEI. The CDR3 region is CASKRDSNNEQFF. CDR3 DNA sequence: TGTGCCAGCAAGCGGGATTCGAACAATGAGCAGTTCTTC.

J is TRBJ2-5 and V is TRBV14; D gene unclear. With 0 bases removed from V and 5 bases from J, the gap between germline ends came to 13 bases. CDR1 and CDR2 (germline): SGHDN, FVKESK. The length of the CDR3 is 15 residues. CDR3 DNA sequence: TGTGCCAGCAGCCAAGATATTCTCGCCGGGGAGACCCAGTACTTC. Amino acids: CASSQDILAGETQYF.

This clonotype was counted ten times or more. The J gene is TRBJ1-6, the V gene TRBV10-3; 7 nucleotides align to TRBD1. Germline V gene lookup returns CDR1 ENHRY and CDR2 SYGVKD. CDR3 length: 13 residues. Trimming cost V 9 bases and J 7 bases; bases outside gene matches: 6. The CDR3 DNA is TGTGCCATTACAGGGGACCGAAATTCACCCCTCCACTTT. This gives the protein CAITGDRNSPLHF.

This clonotype was seen a handful of times. The chain combines TRBV12-3 or TRBV12-4 with TRBJ1-1; TRBD1 might be the D (6 bases). The CDR3 contains 14 residues. Trimming cost V 3 bases and J 3 bases, with 11 bases left between them. This CDR3 is CASSFGGQYTEAFF. CDR3 coding DNA: TGTGCCAGCAGTTTCGGGGGGCAGTACACTGAAGCTTTCTTT.

The chain links TRBV29-1 to TRBJ2-1; 11 bases align to TRBD2. With 6 bases clipped from V and 6 bases from J, the junction kept 10 bases outside the gene matches. Germline V gene sequence: CDR1 SQVTM, CDR2 ANQGSEA. The CDR3 sequence is 15 residues long. CDR3 in DNA: TGCAGCGTGCTACTAGCGGGAGTATGGGGCAATGAGCAGTTCTTC. Its translation is CSVLLAGVWGNEQFF.

This clonotype has only a few counts. This chain uses TRBV7-9 with TRBJ2-1; D possibly matches TRBD1 or TRBD2 (6 bases each). Trimming shortened V by 4 bases and J by 5 bases, and 15 bases separated the two germline ends. The CDR3 runs to 15 residues. Per the germline V gene, CDR1 is SEHNR and CDR2 is FQNEAQ (reference sequence). The CDR3 protein is CASSYAGHLDNEQFF. As DNA, the CDR3 is TGTGCCAGCAGCTACGCGGGACATCTAGACAATGAGCAGTTCTTC.

There are many counts of this clonotype. This chain uses TRBV5-1 with TRBJ2-2; D unclear. The ends were cut back, 0 bases at V and 6 bases at J, with 6 bases in the middle. The CDR3 consists of 13 residues. Per germline, CDR1 SGHRS and CDR2 YFSETQ. CDR3 coding DNA: TGCGCCAGCAGCTTGGTTGGGGCCGGGGAGCTGTTTTTT. Translated: CASSLVGAGELFF. Full variable domain (rest looked up from reference TRBV5-1 and TRBJ2-2): KAGVTQTPRYLIKTRGQQVTLSCSPISGHRSVSWYQQTPGQGLQFLFEYFSETQRNKGNFPGRFSGRQFSNSRSEMNVSTLELGDSALYLCASSLVGAGELFFGEGSRLTVL.

The sample holds many counts of this clonotype. The V gene is TRBV12-3 or TRBV12-4, the J gene TRBJ2-1, with D unresolved. With 1 base removed from V and 0 bases from J, the gap between germline ends came to 10 bases. CDR3 length: 16 amino acids. The CDR3 sequence is CASSLGSAHSYNEQFF. DNA for the CDR3: TGTGCCAGCAGTTTAGGAAGCGCCCACTCCTACAATGAGCAGTTCTTC.

This clonotype has at least ten counts. This chain uses TRBV20-1 with TRBJ2-3; D is uncertain. CDR3 length: 14 amino acids. Germline V gene sequence: CDR1 DFQATT, CDR2 SNEGSKA (reference sequence). Between the trimmed V and J ends, which lost 5 bases and 1 base, there was a span of 13 bases. The CDR3: CSAGQPGRTDTQYF. As DNA, the CDR3 is TGCAGTGCTGGTCAACCAGGTCGCACAGATACGCAGTATTTT.

The sample holds many counts of this clonotype. CDR3 nucleotide sequence: TGCAGCGTTGGGTCCGACAGGGATGGACAGCCCCAGCATTTT. Residues: CSVGSDRDGQPQHF. This rearrangement joins TRBV29-1 to TRBJ1-5; 7 bases fit TRBD1. The length of the CDR3 is 14 residues. The germline V gene has CDR1 SQVTM and CDR2 ANQGSEA. The ends lost 4 bases at V and 7 bases at J; junction bases unmatched: 10.

This clonotype has at least ten counts. The CDR3 loop is CSARDGLTQETQYF. The DNA for the CDR3 is TGCAGTGCTAGAGATGGACTGACTCAAGAGACCCAGTACTTC. The V gene is TRBV20-1, the J gene TRBJ2-5; TRBD2 might be the D (5 bases). V lost 0 bases and J lost 2, with 10 bases in between. Germline V CDR1 and CDR2: DFQATT, SNEGSKA (reference sequence). CDR3 length: 14 residues.